This TCR beta chain was captured by sequencing in a study of T-cell memory formation after mild COVID-19. Each CDR3 protein is one row after TCRdb ran MiXCR on the 5' RACE reads. The data hold hundreds of thousands of distinct CDR3 sequences, with nearly 25% observed a single time. About this clonotype: Its matching antigen is unknown.

The study, taken as a whole, reports: In pre-infection memory, a portion of responding clones appeared, which suggested that cross-reactive memory joined.

Material for sequencing was PBMCs or a T cell subset sorted from them (not recorded which). The sequence derives from an adult woman who had mild COVID-19 (a few samples of this study predate the infection). Cell type and time point are not known.

CDR3 in amino acids: CASSEQGLTDTQYF. The CDR3 nucleotides are TGTGCCAGCAGTGAACAGGGCCTCACAGATACGCAGTATTTT. The gene calls are TRBV6-4 and TRBJ2-3, with a possible D match to TRBD1 (6 bases). CDR3 length: 14 residues. V was shortened by 3 bases and J by 2 bases, with 9 bases between the two germline ends. The germline gives CDR1 MRHNA, CDR2 SNTAGT.